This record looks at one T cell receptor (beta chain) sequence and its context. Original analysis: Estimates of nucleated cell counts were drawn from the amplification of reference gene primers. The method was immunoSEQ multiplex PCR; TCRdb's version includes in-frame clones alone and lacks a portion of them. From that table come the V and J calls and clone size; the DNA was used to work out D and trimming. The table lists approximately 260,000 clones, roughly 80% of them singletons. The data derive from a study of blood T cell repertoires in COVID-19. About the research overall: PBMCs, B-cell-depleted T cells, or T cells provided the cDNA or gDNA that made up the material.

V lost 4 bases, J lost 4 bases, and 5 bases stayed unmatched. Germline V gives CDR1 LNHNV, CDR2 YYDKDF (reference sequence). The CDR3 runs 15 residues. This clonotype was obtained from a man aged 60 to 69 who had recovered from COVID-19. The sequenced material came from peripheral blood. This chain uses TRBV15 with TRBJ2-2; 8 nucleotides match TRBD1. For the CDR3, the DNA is TGTGCCACCAGCAAGACAGGGGCAGGCACCGGGGAGCTGTTTTTT. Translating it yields CATSKTGAGTGELFF. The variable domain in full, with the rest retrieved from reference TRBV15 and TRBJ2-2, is DAMVIQNPRYQVTQFGKPVTLSCSQTLNHNVMYWYQQKSSQAPKLLFHYYDKDFNNEADTPDNFQSRRPNTSFCFLDIRSPGLGDTAMYLCATSKTGAGTGELFFGEGSRLTVL.